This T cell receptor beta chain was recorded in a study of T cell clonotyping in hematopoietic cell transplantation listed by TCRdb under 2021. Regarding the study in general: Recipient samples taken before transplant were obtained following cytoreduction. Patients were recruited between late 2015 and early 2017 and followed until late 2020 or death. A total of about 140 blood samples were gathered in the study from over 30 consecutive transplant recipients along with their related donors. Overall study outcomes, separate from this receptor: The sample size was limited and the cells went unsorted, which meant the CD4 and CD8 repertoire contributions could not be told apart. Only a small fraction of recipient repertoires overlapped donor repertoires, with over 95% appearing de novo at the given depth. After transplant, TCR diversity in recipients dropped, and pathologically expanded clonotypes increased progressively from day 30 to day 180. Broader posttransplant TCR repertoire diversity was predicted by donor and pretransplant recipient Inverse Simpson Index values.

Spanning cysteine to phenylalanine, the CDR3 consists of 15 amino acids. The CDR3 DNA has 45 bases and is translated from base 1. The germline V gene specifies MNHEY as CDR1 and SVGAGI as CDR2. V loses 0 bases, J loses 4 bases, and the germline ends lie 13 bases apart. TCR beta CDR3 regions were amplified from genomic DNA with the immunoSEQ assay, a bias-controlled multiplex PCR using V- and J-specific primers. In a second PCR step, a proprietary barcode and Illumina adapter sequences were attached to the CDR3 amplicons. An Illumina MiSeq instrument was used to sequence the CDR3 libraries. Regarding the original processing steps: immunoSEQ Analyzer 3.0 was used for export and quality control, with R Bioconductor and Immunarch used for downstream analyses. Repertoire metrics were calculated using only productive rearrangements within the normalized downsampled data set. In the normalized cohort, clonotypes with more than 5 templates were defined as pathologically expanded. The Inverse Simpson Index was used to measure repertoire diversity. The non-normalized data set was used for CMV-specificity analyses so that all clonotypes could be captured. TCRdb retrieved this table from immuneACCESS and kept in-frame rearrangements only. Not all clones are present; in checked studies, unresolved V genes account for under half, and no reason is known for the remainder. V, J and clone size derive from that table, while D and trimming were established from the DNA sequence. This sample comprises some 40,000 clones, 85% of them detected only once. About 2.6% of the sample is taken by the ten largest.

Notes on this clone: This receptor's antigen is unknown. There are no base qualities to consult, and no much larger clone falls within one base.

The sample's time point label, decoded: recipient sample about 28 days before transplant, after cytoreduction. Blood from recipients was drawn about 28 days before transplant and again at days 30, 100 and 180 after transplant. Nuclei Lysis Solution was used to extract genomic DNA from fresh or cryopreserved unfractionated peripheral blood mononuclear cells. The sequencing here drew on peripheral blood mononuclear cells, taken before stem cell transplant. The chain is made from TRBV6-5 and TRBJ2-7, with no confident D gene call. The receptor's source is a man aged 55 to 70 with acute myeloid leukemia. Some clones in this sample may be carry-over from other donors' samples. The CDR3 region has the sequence CASSYSIQNLYEQYF. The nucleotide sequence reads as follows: TGTGCCAGCAGTTACTCGATACAAAACCTATACGAGCAGTACTTC.